This T cell receptor beta chain was found in a study of shared clonotypes between healthy human individuals. Naivety among CD8 cells was defined by CD45RO negativity and positive CCR7 selection, thereby excluding terminally differentiated effector memory CD45RA+ cells. V was cut by 4 bases and J by 2 bases, with 7 bases left in between. The CDR3 spans 12 residues. CDR1 SQVTM and CDR2 ANQGSEA come from the germline V gene. Repertoires were generated with immunoSEQ multiplex PCR, while TCRdb's copy carries only in-frame clones and drops some. This table holds some 580,000 clones, 98% found once. The sequencing sample was made of naive CD8+ T cells sorted from blood. The TCR originated in a man aged 25 to 40 in good health. The chain recombines TRBV29-1 with TRBJ2-3; no clear D gene. Here the CDR3 reads CSVVEITDTQYF. CDR3 in DNA: TGCAGCGTTGTGGAGATCACAGATACGCAGTATTTT.